This TCR beta chain was identified in a study of tumor-infiltrating lymphocytes in primary liver carcinoma. Extraction of RNA together with DNA used about 17-30 mg of unsorted bulk tissue. Germline assignment: CDR1 MNHEY and CDR2 SVGEGT. The CDR3 contains 13 residues. This clonotype has just a few counts. Using a constant-region primer together with ProtoScript II reverse transcriptase, TCR beta cDNA was made from 500 to 650 ng of total RNA. TCR beta libraries came from three nested multiplex PCR rounds using slightly modified ARM-PCR. Both of the initial two PCR rounds ran for roughly 11 cycles and employed TRBV1-TRBV30 forward primers alongside a C-beta reverse primer. Each CDR3 protein gets one entry after TCRdb re-called the multiplex PCR reads with MiXCR. The sample shows 30,000 to 40,000 distinct CDR3 sequences, roughly 70% of them seen only once.

The V gene is TRBV6-2 or TRBV6-3, the J gene TRBJ2-5; a weak D match, TRBD2 (5 bases). The material sequenced was liver tumor tissue from sampling region 4. The subset was: tumor region T4, right-lateral pole. The receptor was isolated from a man aged 40-50 years with primary liver carcinoma and hepatitis B virus infection. CDR3 sequence: CAGSLLGQETQYF. The CDR3 bases are TGTGCTGGCAGTTTACTAGGACAAGAGACCCAGTACTTC.